A single sample gave rise to the 23 T cell receptor beta chains below, sequenced in a study of blood T cell repertoires in COVID-19 (dated by TCRdb to about 2020). Library preparation was by the immunoSEQ multiplex PCR assay. Sourced from immuneACCESS, this table was stored by TCRdb with only in-frame sequences that have V and J called. A share of the clones is absent; for the studies checked, an unresolved V gene accounts for under half, and the remainder has no known explanation. The sample has 110,000 or so clones on record, around nine tenths of them singletons. The top ten clones comprise over 6.5% of the sample. Sequenced sample: peripheral blood. All receptors derive from a woman aged 70-85 years who had recovered from COVID-19.

Written as DNA, the CDR3 is TGTGCCAGCAGCTCCCCTGGGGCGGCTGGTTACAATGAGCAGTTCTTC. This codes for CASSSPGAAGYNEQFF. This chain uses TRBV11-3 with TRBJ2-1; a weak D match, TRBD1 (5 bases). V shed 4 bases and J shed 4 bases, with 17 bases lying between them. The germline V gene has CDR1 SGHNT and CDR2 YENEEA. This CDR3 spans 16 amino acids.

V usage is TRBV11-2 and J usage is TRBJ2-7, with D unresolved. This CDR3 region has 13 residues. Trimming pared 1 base from V and 3 bases from J, leaving 7 bases between. The germline CDR1 and CDR2 sequences are SGHAT and FQNNGV. The CDR3 spells CASSLGELYEQYF. CDR3 nucleotide sequence: TGTGCCAGCAGCTTAGGAGAACTCTACGAGCAGTACTTC.

This clone has a single count. V and J are TRBV2 and TRBJ2-7, with TRBD2 matching 8 bases. The V gene's germline CDR1 is SNHLY and CDR2 FYNNEI. The CDR3 runs 14 residues. The trim removed 4 bases at V and 7 bases at J, leaving 9 bases unmatched. The CDR3 nucleotides are TGTGCCAGCAGTGCCCCGGGGGGGCCGGAAGAGCAGTACTTC. The encoded protein is CASSAPGGPEEQYF.

V gene TRBV19 combines with J gene TRBJ1-2; a possible D gene is TRBD1 (6 bases). Per germline, CDR1 LNHDA and CDR2 SQIVND (reference sequence). This CDR3 comprises 12 residues. Trimming removed 10 bases from V and 3 bases from J, with 12 bases in between. Here the CDR3 reads CATSTGYYGYTF. In DNA, the CDR3 is TGTGCCACCTCGACAGGTTACTATGGCTACACCTTC.

This clone was seen only once. The gene calls are TRBV7-2 and TRBJ1-2; 7 bases map to TRBD1. The V gene end was trimmed by 5 bases and the J gene end by 7 bases; junction bases not matched to a gene: 7. This CDR3 has 13 residues. Germline V gene lookup returns CDR1 SGHTA and CDR2 FQGNSA. The CDR3 DNA reads as TGTGCCAGCAGCCGACACAGGGGTGCTGGCTACACCTTC. Translating gives CASSRHRGAGYTF.

J is TRBJ2-5 and V is TRBV5-1, with TRBD2 identical over 9 bases. The CDR3 runs to 13 residues. Germline CDR1 and CDR2: SGHRS and YFSETQ. The V and J ends lost 5 bases and 5 bases, in that order; junction bases with no gene match: 4. The CDR3 region is CASSSSGEETQYF. The CDR3 DNA is TGCGCCAGCAGTTCTAGCGGGGAGGAGACCCAGTACTTC.

The rearrangement uses TRBV11-1 and TRBJ2-1; no clear D. Germline V gives CDR1 SGHAT, CDR2 FQDESV (reference sequence). This CDR3 comprises 12 residues. V was shortened by 5 bases and J by 7 bases, with 9 bases between the two germline ends. CDR3 amino acids: CASSHLGNEQFF. The CDR3, as DNA: TGTGCCAGCAGCCACCTAGGAAATGAGCAGTTCTTC.

This chain links TRBV21-1 with TRBJ1-1; the table's D call of TRBD1 was not tested on the DNA. TRBV21-1 is a known pseudogene. This CDR3 spans 13 amino acids. The CDR3 loop is CASSTRQDTEAFF. In DNA form, the CDR3 reads TGTGCCAGCAGCACCCGACAAGACACTGAAGCTTTCTTT.

This sequence joins TRBV13 and TRBJ2-5, with 10 bases fitting TRBD2. This CDR3 comprises 15 residues. Germline CDR1 and CDR2: PRHDT and FYEKMQ (reference sequence). The V and J ends lost 2 bases and 9 bases, in that order; junction bases with no gene match: 9. For the CDR3, the DNA is TGTGCCAGCAGCTTAACCGGACTAGCGGCGGGGGCCCAGTACTTC. This encodes CASSLTGLAAGAQYF.

This clone appeared a few times. J is TRBJ2-5 and V is TRBV7-2; 11 bases fit TRBD2. The CDR3 loop spans 15 amino acids. The V gene end was trimmed by 3 bases and the J gene end by 5 bases; junction bases not matched to a gene: 5. Germline V gene lookup returns CDR1 SGHTA and CDR2 FQGNSA. The CDR3 is CASSLPASGGETQYF. The CDR3, as DNA: TGTGCCAGCAGCTTGCCGGCTAGCGGGGGGGAGACCCAGTACTTC.

Here the CDR3 DNA reads TGTGCCAGCAGCACCAGGGGTAAGTCCTACAATGAGCAGTTCTTC. It is translated as CASSTRGKSYNEQFF. The chain recombines TRBV7-2 with TRBJ2-1, with TRBD1 as a possible D gene (6 bases). The CDR3 is made up of 15 amino acids. Trimming pared 5 bases from V and 1 base from J, leaving 12 bases between. Germline CDR1 and CDR2: SGHTA and FQGNSA.

The chain joins TRBV20-1 to TRBJ1-2; D might be TRBD1 (5 bases). CDR1 is DFQATT, CDR2 SNEGSKA, per germline (reference sequence). There are 11 residues in the CDR3. V lost 6 bases and J lost 8, with 13 bases in between. The CDR3 spells CSAPAGGGYTF. In DNA form, the CDR3 reads TGCAGTGCCCCCGCGGGGGGAGGCTACACCTTC.

This chain uses TRBV7-9 with TRBJ1-4, with 7 bases lining up with TRBD1. V lost 6 bases to trimming and J lost 5 bases; unmatched junction nucleotides: 6. This CDR3 is built from 14 residues. Germline V gene lookup returns CDR1 SEHNR and CDR2 FQNEAQ (reference sequence). In DNA form, the CDR3 reads TGTGCCAGCAGACCCGGGACAGAGAATGAAAAACTGTTTTTT. Its translation is CASRPGTENEKLFF.

This clone was observed a handful of times. The sample carries other DNA sequences with the same CDR3. This rearrangement joins TRBV7-3 to TRBJ1-5; possible D gene TRBD1, 5 bases. CDR1 is SGHTA, CDR2 FQGTGA, per germline. This CDR3 has 13 residues. V shed 5 bases and J shed 7 bases, with 12 bases lying between them. CDR3 protein: CASSLRAGQPQHF. CDR3 in DNA: TGTGCCAGCAGCCTCAGGGCAGGACAGCCCCAGCATTTT.

The rearrangement uses TRBV19 and TRBJ1-2, with D perhaps matching TRBD1 (5 bases). Trimming cost V 10 bases and J 4 bases, with 16 bases left between them. The CDR3 runs to 13 residues. Germline V lookup: CDR1 LNHDA, CDR2 SQIVND (reference sequence). The CDR3 loop reads CATSFRGGYGYTF. CDR3 coding DNA: TGTGCCACCTCGTTCCGGGGGGGCTATGGCTACACCTTC. Drawing the rest from reference TRBV19 and TRBJ1-2, the complete variable domain is DGGITQSPKYLFRKEGQNVTLSCEQNLNHDAMYWYRQDPGQGLRLIYYSQIVNDFQKGDIAEGYSVSREKKESFPLTVTSAQKNPTAFYLCATSFRGGYGYTFGSGTRLTVV.

The rearrangement links TRBV18 to TRBJ2-3, with D possibly being TRBD2 (7 bases). V gave up 5 bases and J gave up 2 bases, with 14 bases separating them. Germline assignment: CDR1 KGHSH and CDR2 LQKENI. CDR3 size: 15 residues. The CDR3 loop is CASSALGGHTDTQYF. Here the CDR3 DNA reads TGTGCCAGCTCAGCCCTGGGGGGGCACACAGATACGCAGTATTTT.

This clone was counted between two and nine times. J is TRBJ2-1 and V is TRBV5-1; a possible D gene is TRBD2 (7 bases). The CDR3 is made up of 14 amino acids. V lost 6 bases, J lost 4 bases, and 14 bases lay in between. Germline CDR1 is SGHRS and CDR2 is YFSETQ. DNA for the CDR3: TGCGCCAGCAACCGCGAGGGGGGGTACAATGAGCAGTTCTTC. Its translation is CASNREGGYNEQFF.

The chain couples TRBV4-1 to TRBJ1-4; the match to TRBD1 covers 12 bases. Germline CDR1 reads MGHRA; CDR2 reads YSYEKL. The V gene end was trimmed by 3 bases and the J gene end by 8 bases; junction bases not matched to a gene: 16. The CDR3 has 19 amino acids. Here the CDR3 reads CASSQSGTGGLGVGEKLFF. CDR3 DNA sequence: TGCGCCAGCAGCCAGTCCGGGACAGGGGGCCTCGGGGTGGGGGAAAAACTGTTTTTT.

V gene TRBV7-2 combines with J gene TRBJ2-1; D is possibly TRBD2 (6 bases). The V gene lost 1 base and the J gene lost 2 bases, with 9 bases spanning the gap. This CDR3 has 15 residues. Per the germline V gene, CDR1 is SGHTA and CDR2 is FQGNSA. CDR3 nucleotides: TGTGCCAGCAGCTTAGGGGCTAGCGCCTACAATGAGCAGTTCTTC. Protein sequence: CASSLGASAYNEQFF.

This chain links TRBV5-1 with TRBJ2-3; a weak D match, TRBD2 (6 bases). CDR3 length: 13 amino acids. The germline V gene encodes CDR1 SGHRS and CDR2 YFSETQ. V lost 7 bases to trimming and J lost 0 bases, with 9 bases between them. The CDR3 coding sequence is TGCGCCAGCGAGGAGGGAAGCACAGATACGCAGTATTTT. Amino acid sequence: CASEEGSTDTQYF.

CDR3 protein: CASSLGDISGETQYF. The CDR3 region has the DNA TGCGCCAGCAGCTTAGGGGACATCTCGGGGGAGACCCAGTACTTC. The chain couples TRBV5-1 to TRBJ2-5, with D perhaps TRBD1 (6 bases). In germline, CDR1 is SGHRS, CDR2 YFSETQ. There are 15 residues in the CDR3. V was trimmed by 2 bases and J by 5 bases, leaving 16 bases between them.

This chain joins TRBV19 and TRBJ2-6, with D tentatively TRBD2 (5 bases). This CDR3 region has 16 residues. With 3 bases removed from V and 2 bases from J, the gap between germline ends came to 11 bases. Germline assignment: CDR1 LNHDA and CDR2 SQIVND (reference sequence). CDR3 residues: CASSIRGRTGANVLTF. CDR3 sequence (DNA): TGTGCCAGTAGTATCCGGGGTAGGACTGGGGCCAACGTCCTGACTTTC.

The CDR3 protein is CASSLAFTQYF. CDR3 in DNA: TGTGCCAGCAGCTTGGCATTCACGCAGTATTTT. The chain recombines TRBV5-8 with TRBJ2-3; D is undetermined. The ends were cut back, 0 bases at V and 9 bases at J, with 5 bases in the middle. Germline-derived CDR1 and CDR2 are SGHTS and YDEGEE. The CDR3 sequence is 11 residues long. Using reference TRBV5-8 and TRBJ2-3 for the parts outside the CDR3, the full variable domain is EAGVTQSPTHLIKTRGQQATLRCSPISGHTSVYWYQQALGLGLQFLLWYDEGEERNRGNFPPRFSGRQFPNYSSELNVNALELEDSALYLCASSLAFTQYFGPGTRLTVL.